This T cell receptor beta chain was identified during a study of shared clonotypes between healthy human individuals. Data came from immunoSEQ multiplex PCR; TCRdb stores just in-frame clones and leaves some out. The sample includes 2,500,000 or so clones, over 85% of them seen just once. The donor cohort consisted entirely of Caucasian adults residing in Nashville, Tennessee. Germline V gene sequence: CDR1 SGHNT, CDR2 YYREEE (reference sequence). The V gene lost 4 bases and the J gene lost 5 bases, with 21 bases spanning the gap. The CDR3 totals 16 residues. What was sequenced was naive CD4+ T cells from PBMCs. Subset given: CD45RA+ positively selected. The TCR was taken from a man aged 18 to 30 in good health. Some clones in this sample may be carry-over from other donors' samples. The V gene is TRBV5-4, the J gene TRBJ2-5; D gene uncertain. The CDR3 DNA is TGTGCCAGCAGCACAAACCGGGTGGGTGTCGGTGAGACCCAGTACTTC. Protein sequence: CASSTNRVGVGETQYF.